A selection of T cell receptor beta chains follows, all from one sample in a study of T cell responses to AZD1222 COVID-19 vaccine. Data came from immunoSEQ multiplex PCR; TCRdb stores just in-frame clones and leaves some out. The table shows about 100,000 clones, with about 87% occurring only once. The input for sequencing was peripheral blood, taken on day 0 of MenACWY control vaccination. Source of these receptors: an adult in good health. Both conserved end residues are part of each CDR3. The order of the fields is D gene, V gene, CDR3 protein. D genes are given only for firm matches.

. | TRBV28 | CASIVSDSTGELFF
. | TRBV18 | CASSPRGHDNEQFF
. | TRBV24-1 | CATGSEGRPDNEKLFF
. | TRBV28 | CASSFDATNEKLFF
. | TRBV27 | CASSLGRNTEAFF
. | TRBV28 | CASKELTNTGELFF
. | TRBV19 | CASSNRAIHGYTF
TRBD2 | TRBV4-2 | CASSPRTSGGARTGELFF
. | TRBV9 | CASSVSGGRSPLHF
. | TRBV29-1 | CSVGETGAYGYTF
TRBD1 | TRBV10-3 | CAISGTGQGPKDNEQFF
. | TRBV24-1 | CATSGGRRYGYTF
. | TRBV7-9 | CASSTEQGLPRRGTQYF
TRBD1 | TRBV5-1 | CASSAGQGGTEAFF
. | TRBV4-3 | CASSQEWDTEAFF
. | TRBV14 | CASATGSSYNEQFF
TRBD2 | TRBV5-1 | CASSFSGGPGNEQFF
. | TRBV7-2 | CASSLSPPEAYEQYF
TRBD1 | TRBV5-1 | CASSPGTGGKNTEAFF
TRBD1 | TRBV7-9 | CASSPGNGQDYEKLFF
. | TRBV6-5 | CASSYHVRGSPLHF
. | TRBV27 | CASSLTQEAYEQYF
. | TRBV30 | CASWDFRADTGELFF
. | TRBV6-5 | CASSYSNPSESTEAFF
. | TRBV3-1/TRBV3-2 | CASSLLGVTDTQYF
. | TRBV10-3 | CAISDRTDEAFF
TRBD2 | TRBV5-1 | CASRREGDTQYF
. | TRBV3-1/TRBV3-2 | CASSRGPTGSSYEQYF
. | TRBV5-4 | CASSPLPGSYEQYF
TRBD2 | TRBV30 | CAWSGTGTRGFGGIQYF
. | TRBV6-6 | CASSLLKSTDTQYF
. | TRBV28 | CASSPSRGNTEAFF
. | TRBV7-9 | CASSLAARGDTQYF
. | TRBV7-9 | CASSSGTWGYGYTF
. | TRBV28 | CASSFRQASNQPQHF
TRBD1 | TRBV4-3 | CASSVRGPAGELFF
TRBD1 | TRBV6-5 | CASSSDRRNSPLHF
. | TRBV18 | CASSPPGQGLRAFF
TRBD2 | TRBV5-1 | CASSLRGLAGLSLSYEQYF
TRBD1 | TRBV3-1/TRBV3-2 | CASSPRTGGLAKNIQYF